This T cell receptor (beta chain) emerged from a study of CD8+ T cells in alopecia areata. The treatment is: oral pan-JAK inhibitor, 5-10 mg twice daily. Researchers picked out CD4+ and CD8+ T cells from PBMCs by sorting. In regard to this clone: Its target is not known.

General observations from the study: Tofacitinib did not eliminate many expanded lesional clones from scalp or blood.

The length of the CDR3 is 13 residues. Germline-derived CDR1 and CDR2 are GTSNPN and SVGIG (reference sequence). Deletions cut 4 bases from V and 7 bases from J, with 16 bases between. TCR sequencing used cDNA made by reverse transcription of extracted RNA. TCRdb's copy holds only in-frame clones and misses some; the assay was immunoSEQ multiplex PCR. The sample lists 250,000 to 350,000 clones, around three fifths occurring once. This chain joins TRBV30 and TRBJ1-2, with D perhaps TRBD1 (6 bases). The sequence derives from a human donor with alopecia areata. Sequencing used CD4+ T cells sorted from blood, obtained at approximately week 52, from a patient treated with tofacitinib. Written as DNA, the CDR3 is TGTGCCTGGAACAGGGATGGATTTGGTGGCTACACCTTC. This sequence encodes CAWNRDGFGGYTF.